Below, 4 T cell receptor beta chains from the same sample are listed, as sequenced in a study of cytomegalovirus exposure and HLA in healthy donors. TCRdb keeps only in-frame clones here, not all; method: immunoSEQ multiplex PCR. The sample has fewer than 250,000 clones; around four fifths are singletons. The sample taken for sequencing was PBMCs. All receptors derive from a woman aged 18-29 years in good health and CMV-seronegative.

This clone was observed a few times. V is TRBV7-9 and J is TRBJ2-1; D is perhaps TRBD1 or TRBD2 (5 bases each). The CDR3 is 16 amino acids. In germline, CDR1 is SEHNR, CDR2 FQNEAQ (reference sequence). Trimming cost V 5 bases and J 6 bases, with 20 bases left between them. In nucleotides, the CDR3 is TGTGCCAGCAGCGACCGAGGGACGGCTTCGGGCAATGAGCAGTTCTTC. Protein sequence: CASSDRGTASGNEQFF.

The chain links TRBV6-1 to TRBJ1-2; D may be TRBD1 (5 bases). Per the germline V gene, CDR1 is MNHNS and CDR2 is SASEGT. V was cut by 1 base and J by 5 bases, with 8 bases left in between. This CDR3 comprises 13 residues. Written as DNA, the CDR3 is TGTGCCAGCAGTGAAGGGGGGAGGTATGGCTACACCTTC. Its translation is CASSEGGRYGYTF.

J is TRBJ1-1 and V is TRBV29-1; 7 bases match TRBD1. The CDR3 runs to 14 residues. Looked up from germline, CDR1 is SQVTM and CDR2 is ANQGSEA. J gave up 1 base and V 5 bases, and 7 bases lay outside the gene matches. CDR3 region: CSVTTTGRNTEAFF. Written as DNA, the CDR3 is TGCAGCGTTACAACGACAGGGAGGAACACTGAAGCTTTCTTT.

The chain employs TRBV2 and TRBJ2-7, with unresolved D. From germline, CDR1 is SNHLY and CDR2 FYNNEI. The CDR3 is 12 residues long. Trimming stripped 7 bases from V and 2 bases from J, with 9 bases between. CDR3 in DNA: TGTGCCAGCATCGTTTTCGCCTACGAGCAGTACTTC. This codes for CASIVFAYEQYF.